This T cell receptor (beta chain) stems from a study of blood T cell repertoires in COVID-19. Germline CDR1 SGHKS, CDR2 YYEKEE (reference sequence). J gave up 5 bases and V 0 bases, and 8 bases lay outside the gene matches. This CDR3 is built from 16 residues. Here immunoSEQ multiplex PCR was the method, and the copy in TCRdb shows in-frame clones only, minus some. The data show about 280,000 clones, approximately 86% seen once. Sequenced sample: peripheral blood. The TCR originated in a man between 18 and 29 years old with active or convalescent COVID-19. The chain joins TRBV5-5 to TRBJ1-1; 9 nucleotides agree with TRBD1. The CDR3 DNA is TGTGCCAGCAGCTTGGCCAAGACAGGGGGACGGACTGAAGCTTTCTTT. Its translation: CASSLAKTGGRTEAFF.